This T cell receptor (beta chain) is drawn from a study of T cell responses to AZD1222 COVID-19 vaccine. On this clone itself: Its antigen is still unknown.

Trimming shortened V by 3 bases and J by 4 bases, and 4 bases separated the two germline ends. This CDR3 has 11 amino acids. Germline CDR1 DFQATT, CDR2 SNEGSKA (reference sequence). General study points: Nearly half of the spike-specific TCRs reportedly recognize variant regions that carry no mutations. Baseline testing showed seropositivity in only five or six AZD1222 recipients. Mostly white British, mostly female donors; authors suggested clonal diversity may be underestimated.

Using immunoSEQ multiplex PCR, the repertoire was profiled, and TCRdb retains in-frame clones only, with some absent. This sample has 150,000 or so clones, with about 90% found just once. The chain couples TRBV20-1 to TRBJ2-1; D unresolved. This clonotype was sampled from an adult who received the AZD1222 COVID-19 vaccine. The source material was peripheral blood, sampled 28 days after the second AZD1222 dose. The DNA of the CDR3 is TGCAGTGCTAGCTTTTACAATGAGCAGTTCTTC. Residues: CSASFYNEQFF.